This TCR beta chain appears in the sequencing data of a study of blood T cell repertoires in COVID-19 (dated by TCRdb to the early 2020s). Background for the entire study: The collaborator samples originated in the United States, Italy and Spain and spanned the acute and convalescent phases of COVID-19. Sample metadata almost always included a de-identified subject ID, COVID-19 status, age in years and sex. The repertoires were released in a freely available public database intended as a resource for research on the immune response to SARS-CoV-2. Deeply sampled blood TCRbeta repertoires from subjects exposed to, actively infected with, or recovered from COVID-19 were included in the dataset. The samples were drawn from the first 160 participants of the ongoing ImmuneRACE study and from 1,254 subjects provided by 6 global collaborators. HLA class I and class II types, where available, came from metadata supplied by the sample provider rather than from assay-based typing. The prospective study material was composed of cDNA or gDNA derived from T cells, B-cell-depleted T cells, or PBMCs. What the research found in general, with its limitations: Clinical and demographic metadata were provided uncurated, with the amount varying by source and participant.

V loses 11 bases, J loses 4 bases, and the germline ends lie 14 bases apart. CDR1 MDHEN and CDR2 SYDVKM were looked up in the germline V gene. There are 13 amino acids in the CDR3, from cysteine to phenylalanine inclusive. Only the CDR3 region is kept as DNA, spanning 39 bases read in frame from base 1. Collaborating institutions collected whole blood in K2EDTA tubes following their own protocols. For TCRbeta analysis, collaborators shipped samples in one of three forms: frozen whole blood, isolated PBMCs, or DNA extracted from either of those sample types. The immunoSEQ Assay, a bias-controlled multiplex PCR, was used to amplify TCRbeta CDR3 regions from genomic DNA. The authors processed their data as follows. The number of nucleated cells in each sample was estimated from the amplification of reference gene primers within the assay. To quantify the absolute abundance of each unique TCRbeta CDR3 rearrangement, sequence reads were collapsed and filtered. For each sample, productive Simpson clonality was calculated by taking the square root of Simpson's diversity index across productive rearrangements. TCRdb provides this immuneACCESS table in a form limited to in-frame rearrangements. Some clones are lacking; in checked studies, under half of them reflect an unresolved V gene, and why the rest are absent is not known. That table supplies the V and J calls and clone size; D and trimming were determined from the DNA. Within this sample are about 230,000 clones, with roughly 85% of them counted one time only. Jointly, the top ten make up roughly 2.7% of the sample.

Concerning this clone: Its recognized antigen is unknown. Per-base qualities were not stored, and no clone one base away is much larger.

The chain employs TRBV28 and TRBJ2-2; perhaps TRBD2 is the D gene, with 5 bases matching. This sequence originates from a woman aged 70-85 years with active or convalescent COVID-19. What was sequenced was peripheral blood. The CDR3 reads CASRRGGTGELFF. In nucleotide form, the sequence is TGTGCCTCTCGCCGCGGAGGCACCGGGGAGCTGTTTTTT.